This TCR beta chain was found in a study of cytomegalovirus exposure and HLA in healthy donors. Overall study results and limits: Later, TCR association rates were found to vary by HLA locus, highest for DRB1 and lowest for HLA-C. Sequencing depth roughly uniform across donors was assumed in presence/absence analyses.

In its sample, this clone was seen a few times. Its antigen is not identified. The CDR3 covers 12 residues. In germline, CDR1 is MDHEN, CDR2 SYDVKM. Trimming shortened V by 1 base and J by 10 bases, and 8 bases separated the two germline ends. PCR used 60 Vbeta primers and 13 Jbeta primers. Some clones are missing from TCRdb's copy, which holds only in-frame ones; the method was immunoSEQ multiplex PCR. The sample contains some 150,000 clones, around 83% of which appear only once. The chain couples TRBV28 to TRBJ2-1; D is ambiguous. The receptor was derived from a woman aged 45-60 years in good health and CMV-seropositive. The specimen sequenced was PBMCs. The CDR3 region has the DNA TGTGCCAGCAGTTTATCTCTCCGGGAGCAGTTCTTC. It is translated as CASSLSLREQFF.